The 10 T cell receptor beta chains given below trace back to one sample, sequenced in a study of blood T cell repertoires in COVID-19. Assay: immunoSEQ multiplex PCR; the TCRdb copy retains only in-frame clones and omits some. In the table there are 150,000 to 200,000 clones, 86% of which are singletons. Material for sequencing was PBMCs or T cells enriched from blood (not recorded which). The source of these receptors is a woman under 40 who had recovered from COVID-19.

The chain carries TRBV18 and TRBJ2-3; D remains unclear. The CDR3 totals 17 residues. The V end was cut by 2 bases, the J end by 1 base, with 16 bases between. CDR1 is KGHSH, CDR2 LQKENI, per germline. The CDR3 sequence: CASSPRRSGTGTDTQYF. The CDR3 DNA sequence: TGTGCCAGCTCACCAAGAAGGTCGGGTACGGGCACAGATACGCAGTATTTT.

The V and J genes are TRBV6-5 and TRBJ2-1, with 14 bases lining up with TRBD2. The V segment lost 5 bases and the J segment 11 bases; nucleotides outside the gene matches: 8. The length of the CDR3 is 15 residues. The germline gives CDR1 MNHEY, CDR2 SVGAGI. The CDR3 DNA reads TGTGCCAGCAGTAACCCGGGACTAGCGGGAGAGCAGCAGTTCTTC. Translating gives CASSNPGLAGEQQFF.

This clone was seen a handful of times. This chain uses TRBV11-1 with TRBJ2-1; TRBD2 might be the D (7 bases). Germline V CDR1 and CDR2: SGHAT, FQDESV (reference sequence). CDR3 length: 14 amino acids. With 7 bases removed from V and 6 bases from J, the gap between germline ends came to 16 bases. This chain's CDR3 is CASTIGLGGNEQFF. CDR3 nucleotide sequence: TGTGCCAGCACTATTGGACTAGGGGGCAATGAGCAGTTCTTC. Filled out from reference TRBV11-1 and TRBJ2-1, the complete variable domain reads EAEVAQSPRYKITEKSQAVAFWCDPISGHATLYWYRQILGQGPELLVQFQDESVVDDSQLPKDRFSAERLKGVDSTLKIQPAELGDSAMYLCASTIGLGGNEQFFGPGTRLTVL.

The chain employs TRBV29-1 and TRBJ2-1; TRBD2 aligns across 9 bases. The length of the CDR3 is 10 residues. From germline, CDR1 is SQVTM and CDR2 ANQGSEA. The J segment lost 15 bases and the V segment lost 4 bases, leaving 4 bases of the junction unmatched. The chain's CDR3 is CSVVAGGLFF. CDR3 bases: TGCAGCGTTGTGGCGGGAGGGTTGTTCTTC.

The J gene is TRBJ1-1, the V gene TRBV7-9, with a tentative D call TRBD1 (6 bases). V was cut by 1 base and J by 8 bases, with 8 bases left in between. Germline CDR1 SEHNR, CDR2 FQNEAQ (reference sequence). CDR3 size: 12 residues. In DNA, the CDR3 is TGTGCCAGCAGCTTAGACACAGGGGAAGCTTTCTTT. This codes for CASSLDTGEAFF.

This chain connects TRBV28 to TRBJ2-1; D possibly corresponds to TRBD2 (5 bases). The CDR3 covers 16 residues. Trimming left V 7 bases short and J 6 bases short, with 22 bases between. Germline values: CDR1 MDHEN, CDR2 SYDVKM. CDR3 sequence: CASTTRRGYTSNEQFF. The DNA of the CDR3 is TGTGCCAGCACAACCCGGCGAGGGTATACTTCCAATGAGCAGTTCTTC. The whole variable domain, remainder taken from reference TRBV28 and TRBJ2-1, is DVKVTQSSRYLVKRTGEKVFLECVQDMDHENMFWYRQDPGLGLRLIYFSYDVKMKEKGDIPEGYSVSREKKERFSLILESASTNQTSMYLCASTTRRGYTSNEQFFGPGTRLTVL.

In the case of this clone: This sample also contains other DNA sequences that code for the same CDR3. The chain has TRBV27 and TRBJ1-5; tentatively, D is TRBD1 (5 bases). The germline V gene has CDR1 MNHEY and CDR2 SMNVEV (reference sequence). V lost 5 bases, J lost 1 base, and 9 bases lay in between. The CDR3 runs 14 residues. The CDR3 DNA reads TGTGCCAGCAGTGGCGGGGGGAGCAATCAGCCCCAGCATTTT. Protein sequence: CASSGGGSNQPQHF.

The chain recombines TRBV5-8 with TRBJ2-6, with 7 bases matching TRBD1. The V and J ends lost 4 bases and 0 bases, in that order; junction bases with no gene match: 10. The CDR3 contains 18 residues. Germline values: CDR1 SGHTS, CDR2 YDEGEE. The CDR3 bases are TGTGCCAGCAGCCAAGGGGACAGAATAGACTCTGGGGCCAACGTCCTGACTTTC. Translated, it gives CASSQGDRIDSGANVLTF.

The chain links TRBV7-9 to TRBJ1-2; 8 nucleotides match TRBD1. In germline, CDR1 is SEHNR, CDR2 FQNEAQ (reference sequence). Trimming cost V 5 bases and J 4 bases; bases outside gene matches: 3. The CDR3 totals 13 residues. The CDR3 coding sequence is TGTGCCAGCAGCCTCACAGGGGGCTATGGCTACACCTTC. It codes for CASSLTGGYGYTF.

The chain links TRBV28 to TRBJ2-1; 9 bases map to TRBD2. CDR3 length: 14 amino acids. V lost 9 bases to trimming and J lost 7 bases; unmatched junction nucleotides: 10. In germline, CDR1 is MDHEN, CDR2 SYDVKM. For the CDR3, the DNA is TGTGCCAGTTCCGGGACTAGCTCCCGGAATGAGCAGTTCTTC. Its translation: CASSGTSSRNEQFF.